This T cell receptor (beta chain) originates from a study of blood T cell repertoires in COVID-19. Study summary: Material from acute and convalescent COVID-19 was sourced from the United States, Italy and Spain.

Measured with immunoSEQ multiplex PCR; TCRdb has only the in-frame clones, and not every one. The sample includes around 300,000 clones, around 85% of them seen just once. The V end was cut by 6 bases, the J end by 0 bases, with 11 bases between. The CDR3 consists of 15 residues. CDR1 LNHDA and CDR2 SQIVND come from the germline V gene (reference sequence). This sequence was found in a woman in her thirties who had recovered from COVID-19. The specimen was peripheral blood. The rearrangement joins TRBV19 to TRBJ1-4; D is undetermined. The CDR3 is CASRSPVSTNEKLFF. Written as DNA, the CDR3 is TGTGCCAGTAGATCCCCGGTCTCAACTAATGAAAAACTGTTTTTT.